The rows below give T cell receptor beta chains drawn from one sample of a study of CD8 T cells in Susac syndrome. TCRdb passed the immunoSEQ multiplex PCR reads through MiXCR, listing each CDR3 protein once. The table has roughly 120,000 distinct CDR3 sequences, 85% to 95% seen once. Sample: CD4+ T cells from PBMCs. Receptors originate from a human donor with multiple sclerosis. Both conserved end residues are part of each CDR3. A D gene is named only where the DNA matches it firmly. Size is omitted from some rows. Given values are once, few, many or a class for expanded clones.

v_call: TRBV5-1; d_call: NA; clone_size: NA; j_call: TRBJ2-5; cdr3_aa: CASSLEQGGTQYF; cdr3_nt: TGCGCCAGCAGCTTGGAACAGGGAGGGACCCAGTACTTC
v_call: TRBV27; d_call: NA; clone_size: NA; j_call: TRBJ2-6; cdr3_aa: CASSFGRSLGANVLTF; cdr3_nt: TGTGCCAGCAGTTTCGGCCGGTCTCTGGGCGCCAACGTCCTGACTTTC
v_call: TRBV3-1; d_call: NA; clone_size: NA; j_call: TRBJ2-2; cdr3_aa: CASSQGEGTGELFF; cdr3_nt: TGTGCCAGCAGCCAAGGAGAGGGAACCGGGGAGCTGTTTTTT
v_call: TRBV19; d_call: NA; clone_size: NA; j_call: TRBJ2-2; cdr3_aa: CASSPGRAGELFF; cdr3_nt: TGTGCCAGTAGTCCGGGCCGGGCCGGGGAGCTGTTTTTT
v_call: TRBV24-1; d_call: NA; clone_size: NA; j_call: TRBJ2-2; cdr3_aa: CATSDNTPPGAGAGELFF; cdr3_nt: TGTGCCACCAGTGACAATACCCCCCCCGGGGCAGGGGCCGGGGAGCTGTTTTTT
v_call: TRBV4-2; d_call: NA; clone_size: NA; j_call: TRBJ2-7; cdr3_aa: CASSREWTAAYEQYF; cdr3_nt: TGTGCCAGCAGCCGGGAATGGACTGCCGCCTACGAGCAGTACTTC
v_call: TRBV3-1; d_call: NA; clone_size: NA; j_call: TRBJ2-7; cdr3_aa: CASSPRGGYTYEQYF; cdr3_nt: TGTGCCAGCAGCCCCCGCGGAGGGTATACCTACGAGCAGTACTTC
v_call: TRBV9; d_call: TRBD1; clone_size: NA; j_call: TRBJ1-6; cdr3_aa: CASSDRDRASSSYNSPLHF; cdr3_nt: TGTGCCAGCAGCGACCGGGACAGGGCATCTAGCTCCTATAATTCACCCCTCCACTTT
v_call: TRBV30; d_call: NA; clone_size: NA; j_call: TRBJ2-2; cdr3_aa: CACPSKGWGGELFF; cdr3_nt: TGTGCCTGCCCGTCGAAGGGTTGGGGCGGGGAGCTGTTTTTT
v_call: TRBV6-5; d_call: NA; clone_size: NA; j_call: TRBJ1-1; cdr3_aa: CASSYSPGGDSGTEAFF; cdr3_nt: TGTGCCAGCAGTTACTCACCGGGGGGGGACTCGGGCACTGAAGCTTTCTTT
v_call: TRBV20-1; d_call: NA; clone_size: few; j_call: TRBJ2-5; cdr3_aa: CSARAGGQETQYF; cdr3_nt: TGCAGTGCTAGGGCTGGGGGACAAGAGACCCAGTACTTC
v_call: TRBV11-2; d_call: NA; clone_size: NA; j_call: TRBJ1-1; cdr3_aa: CASSWGGVNTEAFF; cdr3_nt: TGTGCCAGCAGCTGGGGCGGAGTGAACACTGAAGCTTTCTTT
v_call: TRBV5-4; d_call: TRBD2; clone_size: NA; j_call: TRBJ2-7; cdr3_aa: CASSLGLAGQQYF; cdr3_nt: TGTGCCAGCAGCTTGGGACTAGCGGGGCAGCAGTACTTC
v_call: TRBV4-3; d_call: NA; clone_size: NA; j_call: TRBJ1-2; cdr3_aa: CASSQDRQAVRGYGYTF; cdr3_nt: TGCGCCAGCAGCCAAGATAGGCAGGCCGTGCGTGGCTATGGCTACACCTTC
v_call: TRBV6-2/TRBV6-3; d_call: NA; clone_size: once; j_call: TRBJ1-5; cdr3_aa: CASRGGGSGAQHF; cdr3_nt: TGTGCCAGCAGGGGTGGAGGGTCAGGAGCCCAGCATTTT
v_call: TRBV9; d_call: NA; clone_size: once; j_call: TRBJ2-7; cdr3_aa: CASSVTPSSYEQYF; cdr3_nt: TGTGCCAGCAGCGTAACACCGTCCTCCTACGAGCAGTACTTC
v_call: TRBV5-1; d_call: NA; clone_size: NA; j_call: TRBJ1-2; cdr3_aa: CASSVETPYGYTF; cdr3_nt: TGCGCCAGCAGTGTGGAGACACCTTATGGCTACACCTTC
v_call: TRBV3-1; d_call: NA; clone_size: NA; j_call: TRBJ1-4; cdr3_aa: CASSQVPLSVTEKLFF; cdr3_nt: TGTGCCAGCAGCCAAGTTCCACTTAGTGTTACTGAAAAACTGTTTTTT
v_call: TRBV5-1; d_call: NA; clone_size: NA; j_call: TRBJ1-1; cdr3_aa: CASSPSPVAANTEAFF; cdr3_nt: TGCGCCAGCAGCCCTAGCCCGGTGGCAGCAAACACTGAAGCTTTCTTT
v_call: TRBV10-3; d_call: TRBD1; clone_size: once; j_call: TRBJ1-1; cdr3_aa: CAISPEGAVAFF; cdr3_nt: TGTGCCATCAGCCCAGAGGGGGCTGTAGCTTTCTTT
v_call: TRBV10-3; d_call: NA; clone_size: NA; j_call: TRBJ2-4; cdr3_aa: CAISYQRVGAMDIQYF; cdr3_nt: TGTGCCATCAGTTATCAAAGGGTCGGGGCGATGGACATTCAGTACTTC
v_call: TRBV7-2; d_call: NA; clone_size: NA; j_call: TRBJ1-2; cdr3_aa: CASSLARTANYGYTF; cdr3_nt: TGTGCCAGCAGCTTAGCCCGTACCGCTAACTATGGCTACACCTTC
v_call: TRBV7-6; d_call: TRBD1; clone_size: NA; j_call: TRBJ2-3; cdr3_aa: CASSLGGTDAMFSTDTQYF; cdr3_nt: TGTGCCAGCAGCTTAGGAGGGACAGACGCGATGTTTTCCACAGATACGCAGTATTTT
v_call: TRBV5-6; d_call: NA; clone_size: NA; j_call: TRBJ1-2; cdr3_aa: CASSLVGKTNYGYTF; cdr3_nt: TGTGCCAGCAGCTTGGTTGGCAAGACAAACTATGGCTACACCTTC
v_call: TRBV19; d_call: NA; clone_size: NA; j_call: TRBJ2-7; cdr3_aa: CASSTTRGGIYEQYF; cdr3_nt: TGTGCCAGTAGTACCACGAGAGGAGGAATCTACGAGCAGTACTTC